This TCR beta chain is drawn from a study of blood T cell repertoires in COVID-19. Profiled with immunoSEQ multiplex PCR; TCRdb holds only in-frame clones, not every one. Among about 150,000 clones listed, roughly 88% were seen once. The CDR3 is 15 amino acids. Per the germline V gene, CDR1 is MNHEY and CDR2 is SVGAGI. V dropped 0 bases and J dropped 4 bases, with 12 bases sitting between them. This receptor was identified in a woman aged 45 to 65 with acute or convalescent COVID-19. The sample was peripheral blood. The chain is built from TRBV6-5 and TRBJ1-1; D is ambiguous. CDR3 DNA: TGTGCCAGCAGTTACTCGAATGGTGTGAGCACTGAAGCTTTCTTT. It specifies CASSYSNGVSTEAFF.